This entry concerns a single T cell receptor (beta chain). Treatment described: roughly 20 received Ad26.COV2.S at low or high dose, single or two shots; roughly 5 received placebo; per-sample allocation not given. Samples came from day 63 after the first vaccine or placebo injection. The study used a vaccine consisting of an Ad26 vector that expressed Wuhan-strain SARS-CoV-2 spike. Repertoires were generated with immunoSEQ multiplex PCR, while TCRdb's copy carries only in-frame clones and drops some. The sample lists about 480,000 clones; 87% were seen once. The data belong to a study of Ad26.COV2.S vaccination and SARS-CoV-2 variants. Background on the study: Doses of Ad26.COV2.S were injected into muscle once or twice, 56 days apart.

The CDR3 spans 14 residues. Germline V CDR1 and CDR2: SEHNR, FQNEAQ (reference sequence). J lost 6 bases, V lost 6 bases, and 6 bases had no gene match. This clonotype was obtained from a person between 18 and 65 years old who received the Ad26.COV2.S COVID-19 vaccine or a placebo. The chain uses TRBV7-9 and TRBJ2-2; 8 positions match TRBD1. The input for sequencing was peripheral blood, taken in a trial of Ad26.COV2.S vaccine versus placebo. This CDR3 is CASRTSGGSGELFF. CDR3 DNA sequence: TGTGCCAGCAGAACCTCAGGGGGCTCCGGGGAGCTGTTTTTT.